Given below is one T cell receptor (beta chain) in context. TCRdb keeps only in-frame clones here, not all; method: immunoSEQ multiplex PCR. The sample includes about 120,000 clones, 88% of them seen just once. This record belongs to a study of cytomegalovirus exposure and HLA in healthy donors. Sequencing input: PBMCs. The receptor comes from a woman aged 18-30 years in good health and CMV-seropositive.

As DNA, the CDR3 is TGTGCCAGCAAGGAAGGGGGATCCTACGAGCAGTACTTC. It translates to CASKEGGSYEQYF. The V gene is TRBV2, the J gene TRBJ2-7, with D maybe TRBD1 (6 bases). The CDR3 is 13 residues long. The germline V gene encodes CDR1 SNHLY and CDR2 FYNNEI. V gave up 7 bases and J gave up 1 base, with 11 bases separating them.